One and the same sample provided the 25 T cell receptor beta chains below, sequenced in a study of OX40 agonist ivuxolimab in advanced cancers. Libraries were prepared by immunoSEQ multiplex PCR; TCRdb keeps only in-frame clonotypes and omits some of them. The sample includes 50,000 or so clones, 75% to 95% of them seen just once. The sample here was CD4+ or CD8+ T cells sorted from blood, taken in a trial of the OX40 agonist ivuxolimab. The receptors derive from an adult with an advanced solid tumor such as melanoma, head and neck, liver or kidney cancer.

This sequence joins TRBV9 and TRBJ1-2; the match to TRBD1 covers 7 bases. The V gene end was trimmed by 3 bases and the J gene end by 6 bases; junction bases not matched to a gene: 14. The CDR3 is 16 residues long. Germline CDR1 reads SGDLS; CDR2 reads YYNGEE. In DNA, the CDR3 is TGTGCCAGCAGCGGAGAGACAGGGACAAGGGAAGATGGCTACACCTTC. It is translated as CASSGETGTREDGYTF.

The chain uses TRBV27 and TRBJ2-1, with no clear D. Germline CDR1 MNHEY, CDR2 SMNVEV (reference sequence). Trimming shortened V by 3 bases and J by 7 bases, and 7 bases separated the two germline ends. This CDR3 region has 12 residues. For the CDR3, the DNA is TGTGCCAGCAGTTTGGGCCCTAATGAGCAGTTCTTC. This codes for CASSLGPNEQFF.

V is TRBV6-5 and J is TRBJ2-7; 9 positions match TRBD1. Germline V gene lookup returns CDR1 MNHEY and CDR2 SVGAGI. V shed 0 bases, J shed 3 bases, and the junction held 6 bases outside the gene matches. The CDR3 sequence is 16 residues long. CDR3 sequence (DNA): TGTGCCAGCAGTTACTCGAGTAACAGGGGGCTCTACGAGCAGTACTTC. It yields the protein CASSYSSNRGLYEQYF.

The chain combines TRBV4-3 with TRBJ1-3; unclear D gene. Per the germline V gene, CDR1 is LGHNA and CDR2 is YSLEER. Trimming left V 4 bases short and J 9 bases short, with 4 bases between. The CDR3 length is 10 residues. The CDR3 region has the DNA TGCGCCAGCAGCCTCAGCACCATATATTTT. Amino acids: CASSLSTIYF.

This clone has only one observation. This chain links TRBV19 with TRBJ1-5; a weak D match, TRBD1 (6 bases). There are 14 residues in the CDR3. Trimming pared 3 bases from V and 4 bases from J, leaving 10 bases between. Germline V lookup: CDR1 LNHDA, CDR2 SQIVND (reference sequence). CDR3 region: CASSIWTENQPQHF. CDR3 bases: TGTGCCAGTAGTATTTGGACAGAAAATCAGCCCCAGCATTTT.

V usage is TRBV11-3 and J usage is TRBJ1-4, with D possibly TRBD1 on 5 matching bases. The CDR3 is 12 residues long. Germline assignment: CDR1 SGHNT and CDR2 YENEEA. V lost 4 bases and J 12 bases, leaving 12 bases between the germline ends. DNA of the CDR3: TGTGCCAGCAGCTCCCGACGGGGCGAACTGTTTTTT. It is translated as CASSSRRGELFF.

The chain recombines TRBV29-1 with TRBJ2-7; 14 nucleotides line up with TRBD2. Trimming took 8 bases from V and 6 from J; bases not matched to a gene: 9. The CDR3 is 14 residues long. CDR1 is SQVTM, CDR2 ANQGSEA, per germline. The CDR3 here is CSIMGLAGAGEQYF. The CDR3 DNA sequence: TGCAGCATTATGGGACTAGCGGGAGCGGGCGAGCAGTACTTC.

The V call is TRBV14, the J call TRBJ1-2, with D unresolved. The CDR3 is 15 amino acids. Germline-derived CDR1 and CDR2 are SGHDN and FVKESK. The V gene lost 1 base and the J gene lost 5 bases, with 14 bases spanning the gap. CDR3 region: CASSQVVASEYGYTF. CDR3 nucleotides: TGTGCCAGCAGCCAAGTCGTCGCGAGCGAGTATGGCTACACCTTC.

The rearrangement uses TRBV7-9 and TRBJ2-1; D is uncertain. CDR3 length: 15 amino acids. The V end lost 7 bases, the J end lost 2 bases, and 15 bases lay between the germline ends. Germline CDR1 and CDR2: SEHNR and FQNEAQ (reference sequence). The chain's CDR3 is CASTERAKPYNEQFF. The CDR3 DNA reads as TGTGCCAGCACCGAAAGGGCTAAACCCTACAATGAGCAGTTCTTC.

This chain joins TRBV19 and TRBJ1-2; D possibly corresponds to TRBD1 (6 bases). Between the trimmed V and J ends, which lost 3 bases and 8 bases, there was a span of 10 bases. CDR1 and CDR2 from the germline V gene are LNHDA and SQIVND (reference sequence). The CDR3 is made up of 12 amino acids. The CDR3 reads CASSIGGSGYTF. CDR3 bases: TGTGCCAGTAGTATTGGGGGCAGCGGCTACACCTTC.

The chain couples TRBV5-6 to TRBJ2-7, with a weak D call TRBD2 (5 bases). CDR1 SGHDT and CDR2 YYEEEE come from the germline V gene. Trimming took off 0 bases at V and 5 bases at J, with 12 bases between the two ends. The CDR3 is 14 amino acids. CDR3 loop: CASSLGGSDHEQYF. The CDR3 nucleotides are TGTGCCAGCAGCTTGGGAGGTAGCGACCACGAGCAGTACTTC.

The chain joins TRBV6-4 to TRBJ2-3; TRBD1 aligns across 7 bases. J lost 2 bases, V lost 6 bases, and 23 bases had no gene match. The CDR3 has 20 residues. Germline V lookup: CDR1 MRHNA, CDR2 SNTAGT. Here the CDR3 reads CASSSTLRLSEGATTDTQYF. The CDR3 DNA follows: TGTGCCAGCAGCTCTACCCTAAGATTGAGCGAGGGGGCGACCACAGATACGCAGTATTTT.

V and J are TRBV13 and TRBJ2-1; 8 positions match TRBD1. Trimming removed 4 bases from V and 7 bases from J; junction bases left unmatched: 9. Per germline, CDR1 PRHDT and CDR2 FYEKMQ (reference sequence). This CDR3 has 15 amino acids. The DNA for the CDR3 is TGTGCCAGCAGCTCGGCGGGCAGGGGGCTTAATGAGCAGTTCTTC. Protein: CASSSAGRGLNEQFF.

The chain is built from TRBV7-2 and TRBJ2-1; 15 bases align to TRBD2. Germline V CDR1 and CDR2: SGHTA, FQGNSA. V dropped 5 bases and J dropped 4; count of bases not matched to a gene: 9. This CDR3 has 18 amino acids. This chain's CDR3 is CASSLLGLAGGTYNEQFF. In nucleotides, the CDR3 is TGTGCCAGCAGCCTACTGGGACTAGCGGGAGGTACGTACAATGAGCAGTTCTTC.

This clone was detected once. This chain uses TRBV13 with TRBJ1-1; D is undetermined. CDR3 length: 15 amino acids. The V end lost 1 base, the J end lost 5 bases, and 14 bases lay between the germline ends. Looked up from germline, CDR1 is PRHDT and CDR2 is FYEKMQ (reference sequence). This chain's CDR3 is CASSLVYLGRTEAFF. The CDR3 DNA reads as TGTGCCAGCAGCTTAGTTTATCTGGGTCGGACTGAAGCTTTCTTT.

This clone is a singleton in its sample. The chain couples TRBV11-1 to TRBJ2-3; the match to TRBD1 covers 7 bases. Germline CDR1 is SGHAT and CDR2 is FQDESV (reference sequence). Trimming removed 6 bases from V and 1 base from J; junction bases left unmatched: 4. The CDR3 runs 14 residues. CDR3: CASSWTGRTDTQYF. In DNA, the CDR3 is TGTGCCAGCAGTTGGACAGGACGCACAGATACGCAGTATTTT.

This clone came up once. The chain joins TRBV11-2 to TRBJ2-1; 7 bases agree with TRBD1. The CDR3 extends over 15 amino acids. Germline V gives CDR1 SGHAT, CDR2 FQNNGV. V lost 2 bases to trimming and J lost 0 bases; unmatched junction nucleotides: 1. The CDR3: CASSLWDSSYNEQFF. In DNA form, the CDR3 reads TGTGCCAGCAGCTTATGGGACAGCTCCTACAATGAGCAGTTCTTC.

The gene calls are TRBV6-1 and TRBJ1-3, with D possibly being TRBD1 (6 bases). Germline V lookup: CDR1 MNHNS, CDR2 SASEGT. The CDR3 extends over 15 amino acids. Trimming shortened V by 5 bases and J by 3 bases, and 14 bases separated the two germline ends. The CDR3 is CASSKRTEFGNTIYF. The DNA of the CDR3 is TGTGCCAGCAGTAAACGGACAGAGTTTGGAAACACCATATATTTT.

This chain's CDR3 is CASRKYSGYQPQHF. The CDR3 region has the DNA TGTGCCAGCAGGAAGTACAGTGGATATCAGCCCCAGCATTTT. The V gene is TRBV6-1, the J gene TRBJ1-5; D is uncertain. The CDR3 runs 14 residues. V was cut by 6 bases and J by 5 bases, with 14 bases left in between. Per the germline V gene, CDR1 is MNHNS and CDR2 is SASEGT.

V is TRBV7-9 and J is TRBJ2-7; D is undetermined. V gave up 5 bases and J gave up 0 bases, with 17 bases separating them. The CDR3 is made up of 16 amino acids. Germline lookup yields CDR1 SEHNR and CDR2 FQNEAQ (reference sequence). The CDR3 protein is CASSPPLAFNSYEQYF. The CDR3 DNA sequence: TGTGCCAGCAGCCCACCACTCGCGTTTAACTCCTACGAGCAGTACTTC.

This clone was observed a few times. This chain joins TRBV4-1 and TRBJ1-1; D remains unclear. The CDR3 spans 14 residues. From germline, CDR1 is MGHRA and CDR2 YSYEKL. V shed 0 bases and J shed 4 bases, with 9 bases lying between them. CDR3 nucleotides: TGCGCCAGCAGCCAAGATCTTGGGATCACTGAAGCTTTCTTT. The encoded protein is CASSQDLGITEAFF.

As concerns this clone: At one end the junction does not follow the germline gene, possibly because of a read error. The genes are TRBV7-7 and TRBJ2-7, with 12 bases fitting TRBD2. The germline gives CDR1 SSHAT, CDR2 FNYEAQ (reference sequence). This CDR3 comprises 15 residues. CDR3: CASTPLPSGRGEQYF. The CDR3 nucleotides read TGTGCTAGCACCCCCCTCCCTAGCGGGAGGGGCGAGCAGTACTTC.

The chain joins TRBV27 to TRBJ2-7; D is perhaps TRBD1 (6 bases). The length of the CDR3 is 15 residues. V lost 3 bases, J lost 3 bases, and 15 bases lay in between. CDR1 MNHEY and CDR2 SMNVEV come from the germline V gene (reference sequence). The CDR3 sequence is CASSFLRDTSYEQYF. CDR3 nucleotide sequence: TGTGCCAGCAGTTTCCTACGGGACACCAGCTACGAGCAGTACTTC.

This clone was seen just once. The rearrangement links TRBV7-3 to TRBJ1-1; 9 positions agree with TRBD1. Trimming cost V 6 bases and J 3 bases; bases outside gene matches: 8. CDR3 length equals 15 residues. Germline assignment: CDR1 SGHTA and CDR2 FQGTGA. The CDR3 bases are TGTGCCAGCAGTGAGTGGACAGGGGTTCACACTGAAGCTTTCTTT. This encodes CASSEWTGVHTEAFF.

The chain couples TRBV2 to TRBJ2-3; a possible D gene is TRBD2 (6 bases). V shed 10 bases and J shed 0 bases, with 17 bases lying between them. The CDR3 covers 15 residues. Germline CDR1 SNHLY, CDR2 FYNNEI. CDR3 protein: CATLGGRGSTDTQYF. CDR3 nucleotides: TGTGCCACCCTAGGAGGGCGGGGTAGCACAGATACGCAGTATTTT.